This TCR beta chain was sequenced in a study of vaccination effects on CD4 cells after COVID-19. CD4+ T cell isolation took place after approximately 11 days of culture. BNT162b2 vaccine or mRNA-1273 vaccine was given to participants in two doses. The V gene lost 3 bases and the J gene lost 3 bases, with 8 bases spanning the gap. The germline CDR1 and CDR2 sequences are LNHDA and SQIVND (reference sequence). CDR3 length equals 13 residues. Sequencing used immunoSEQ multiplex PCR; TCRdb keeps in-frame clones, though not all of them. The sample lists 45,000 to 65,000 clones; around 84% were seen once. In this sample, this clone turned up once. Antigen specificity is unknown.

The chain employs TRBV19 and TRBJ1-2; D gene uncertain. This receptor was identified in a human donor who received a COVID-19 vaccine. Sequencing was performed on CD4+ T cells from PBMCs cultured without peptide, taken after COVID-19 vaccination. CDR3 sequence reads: CASSMVADYGYTF. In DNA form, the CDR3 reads TGTGCCAGTAGTATGGTGGCAGACTATGGCTACACCTTC.